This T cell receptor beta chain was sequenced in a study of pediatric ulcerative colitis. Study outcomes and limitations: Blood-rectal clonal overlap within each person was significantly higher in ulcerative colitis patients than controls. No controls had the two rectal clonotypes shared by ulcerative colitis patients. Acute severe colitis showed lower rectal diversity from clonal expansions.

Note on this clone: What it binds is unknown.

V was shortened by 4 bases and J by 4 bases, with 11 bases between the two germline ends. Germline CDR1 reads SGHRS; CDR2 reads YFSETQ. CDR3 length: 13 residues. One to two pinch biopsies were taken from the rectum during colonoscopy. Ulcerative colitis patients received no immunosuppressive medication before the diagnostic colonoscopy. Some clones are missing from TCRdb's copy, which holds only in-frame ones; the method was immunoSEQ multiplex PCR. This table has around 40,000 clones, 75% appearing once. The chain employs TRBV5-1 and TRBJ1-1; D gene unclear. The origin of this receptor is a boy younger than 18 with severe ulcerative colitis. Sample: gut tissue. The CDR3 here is CASSMYEGTEAFF. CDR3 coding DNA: TGCGCCAGCAGCATGTATGAGGGCACTGAAGCTTTCTTT.